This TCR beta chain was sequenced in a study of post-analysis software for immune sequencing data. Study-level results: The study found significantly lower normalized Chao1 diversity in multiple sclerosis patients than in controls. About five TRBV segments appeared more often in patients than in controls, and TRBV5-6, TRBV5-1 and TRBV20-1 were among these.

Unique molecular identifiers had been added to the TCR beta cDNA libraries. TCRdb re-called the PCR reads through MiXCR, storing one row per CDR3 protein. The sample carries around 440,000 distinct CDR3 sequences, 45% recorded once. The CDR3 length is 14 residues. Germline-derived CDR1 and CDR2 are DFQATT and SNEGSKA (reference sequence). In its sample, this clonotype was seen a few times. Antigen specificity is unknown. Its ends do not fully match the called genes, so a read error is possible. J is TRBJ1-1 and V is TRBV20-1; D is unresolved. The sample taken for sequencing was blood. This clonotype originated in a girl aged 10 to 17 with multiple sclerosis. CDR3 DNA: TGCAGTGCTGTGGTCGGAAACATGAACACTGGAGCTTTCTTT. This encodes CSAVVGNMNTGAFF.